These 18 T cell receptor beta chains were sequenced from one sample in a study of vaccination effects on CD4 cells after COVID-19. The repertoire was sequenced with immunoSEQ multiplex PCR; TCRdb's copy has only in-frame clones and lacks some. The sample has nearly 45,000 clones, around 72% seen once. ViraFEST expansion of antigen-specific CD4+ T cells with viral peptide pools preceded sequencing. Following 10 days of culture, CD4+ T cells were isolated. From March to December 2020, the person had a SARS-CoV-2 infection that was confirmed by PCR. For these receptors, no antigen is known. Material: CD4+ T cells from PBMCs cultured with a peptide pool, obtained before COVID-19 vaccination. The source is a human donor who had a prior SARS-CoV-2 infection.

The V call is TRBV7-2, the J call TRBJ2-7; D gene uncertain. V was clipped by 5 bases and J by 3 bases, with 17 bases between them. Germline V CDR1 and CDR2: SGHTA, FQGNSA. The CDR3 is 15 amino acids. For the CDR3, the DNA is TGTGCCAGCAGCCCAGCGACTGGCAGGTTCTACGAGCAGTACTTC. Its protein is CASSPATGRFYEQYF.

The chain combines TRBV21-1 with TRBJ1-3. TRBV21-1 constitutes a pseudogene. This CDR3 spans 14 amino acids. This CDR3 reads CASSKGSSGNTIYF. DNA of the CDR3: TGTGCCAGCAGCAAAGGGTCCTCTGGAAACACCATATATTTT.

This clone was found a few times. The chain couples TRBV19 to TRBJ1-2; D unresolved. CDR1 and CDR2 (germline): LNHDA, SQIVND (reference sequence). This CDR3 is built from 14 residues. Trimming left V 3 bases short and J 5 bases short, with 13 bases between. DNA of the CDR3: TGTGCCAGTAGTATTGTCGACGATCGATATGGCTACACCTTC. This gives the protein CASSIVDDRYGYTF.

This clone turned up a few times. The CDR3 region is CASSYSGGYGYTF. CDR3 DNA sequence: TGTGCCAGCAGTTATTCGGGGGGATATGGCTACACCTTC. The rearrangement uses TRBV6-2 or TRBV6-3 and TRBJ1-2, with D perhaps matching TRBD1 (5 bases). CDR3 size: 13 residues. In germline, CDR1 is MNHEY, CDR2 SVGEGT. Trimming removed 3 bases at V and 5 bases at J, with 10 bases between.

V usage is TRBV5-1 and J usage is TRBJ1-4; D gene ambiguous. This CDR3 comprises 13 residues. Between the trimmed V and J ends, which lost 5 bases and 6 bases, there was a span of 11 bases. Germline V gene data show CDR1 as SGHRS and CDR2 as YFSETQ. In DNA, the CDR3 is TGCGCCAGCAGGGCGACCCCGGATGAAAAACTGTTTTTT. It encodes CASRATPDEKLFF. The full variable domain, in which reference TRBV5-1 and TRBJ1-4 provide the parts outside the CDR3, is KAGVTQTPRYLIKTRGQQVTLSCSPISGHRSVSWYQQTPGQGLQFLFEYFSETQRNKGNFPGRFSGRQFSNSRSEMNVSTLELGDSALYLCASRATPDEKLFFGSGTQLSVL.

The sample holds a few counts of this clone. The chain links TRBV5-6 to TRBJ1-2, with 7 bases fitting TRBD1. The CDR3 consists of 13 residues. CDR1 SGHDT and CDR2 YYEEEE come from the germline V gene. Losses at the gene ends were 4 bases for V and 3 bases for J; bases not matched to a gene: 3. This chain's CDR3 is CASSQDRDYGYTF. CDR3 coding DNA: TGTGCCAGCAGCCAAGACAGGGACTATGGCTACACCTTC. The complete variable domain, with remaining parts taken from reference TRBV5-6 and TRBJ1-2, reads DAGVTQSPTHLIKTRGQQVTLRCSPKSGHDTVSWYQQALGQGPQFIFQYYEEEERQRGNFPDRFSGHQFPNYSSELNVNALLLGDSALYLCASSQDRDYGYTFGSGTRLTVV.

The CDR3 protein is CASSPGAGGPYNEQFF. CDR3 nucleotide sequence: TGTGCCAGCAGCCCAGGGGCGGGGGGGCCGTACAATGAGCAGTTCTTC. J is TRBJ2-1 and V is TRBV7-3, with TRBD2 identical over 9 bases. Germline loops: CDR1 SGHTA, CDR2 FQGTGA. After removal of 5 bases from V and 4 bases from J, the junction contained 9 bases not matched to a gene. This CDR3 is built from 16 residues. Combining the CDR3 with reference TRBV7-3 and TRBJ2-1 gives the whole variable domain GAGVSQTPSNKVTEKGKYVELRCDPISGHTALYWYRQSLGQGPEFLIYFQGTGAADDSGLPNDRFFAVRPEGSVSTLKIQRTERGDSAVYLCASSPGAGGPYNEQFFGPGTRLTVL.

The gene calls are TRBV25-1 and TRBJ2-7; TRBD1 might be the D (6 bases). CDR1 is MGHDK, CDR2 SYGVNS, per germline. Deletions cut 4 bases from V and 12 bases from J, with 16 bases between. This CDR3 contains 12 residues. The CDR3: CASSGTGTISYF. In nucleotides, the CDR3 is TGTGCCAGCAGTGGAACAGGGACGATATCGTACTTC.

The V call is TRBV5-5, the J call TRBJ2-7; no reliable D call. The CDR3 is 14 amino acids. Per the germline V gene, CDR1 is SGHKS and CDR2 is YYEKEE (reference sequence). Trimming took off 1 base at V and 3 bases at J, with 11 bases between the two ends. For the CDR3, the DNA is TGTGCCAGCAGCTTGTCGAGCAGTCTCTACGAGCAGTACTTC. Encoded protein: CASSLSSSLYEQYF. Supplemented by reference TRBV5-5 and TRBJ2-7, the full variable domain reads DAGVTQSPTHLIKTRGQQVTLRCSPISGHKSVSWYQQVLGQGPQFIFQYYEKEERGRGNFPDRFSARQFPNYSSELNVNALLLGDSALYLCASSLSSSLYEQYFGPGTRLTVT.

The V gene is TRBV6-5, the J gene TRBJ2-1; 7 bases align to TRBD2. Germline loops: CDR1 MNHEY, CDR2 SVGAGI. This CDR3 spans 15 amino acids. After removal of 7 bases from V and 8 bases from J, the junction contained 14 bases not matched to a gene. In nucleotides, the CDR3 is TGTGCCAGCACCTTTGGGAGGGTGAGTAGCGATGAGCAGTTCTTC. It specifies CASTFGRVSSDEQFF.

CDR3 loop: CASSPLRRRGYMNTEAFF. The CDR3 DNA sequence: TGTGCCAGCAGTCCGCTCCGGCGCAGGGGGTATATGAACACTGAAGCTTTCTTT. This rearrangement joins TRBV3-1 (or the pseudogene TRBV3-2) to TRBJ1-1, with 7 bases lining up with TRBD1. The CDR3 contains 18 residues. Germline trimming cut 6 bases from V and 0 bases from J; bases unmatched to any gene: 16. CDR1 is LGHDT and CDR2 is YNNKEL in the germline V gene (reference sequence).

The rearrangement uses TRBV19 and TRBJ1-5; 9 bases match TRBD1. Germline CDR1 LNHDA, CDR2 SQIVND (reference sequence). J lost 5 bases, V lost 1 base, and 3 bases had no gene match. This CDR3 comprises 15 residues. The chain's CDR3 is CASSIGRQGDQPQHF. In nucleotides, the CDR3 is TGTGCCAGTAGTATAGGGAGACAGGGGGATCAGCCCCAGCATTTT.

This chain uses TRBV7-8 with TRBJ2-1; weak D call: TRBD1 (6 bases). The CDR3 has 17 residues. Germline V gives CDR1 SGHVS, CDR2 FQNEAQ. Trimming took off 3 bases at V and 7 bases at J, with 22 bases between the two ends. CDR3 bases: TGTGCCAGCAGCTTTAGGGGACGGTCAGGGGTTAGGAATGAGCAGTTCTTC. This translates into CASSFRGRSGVRNEQFF.

This chain connects TRBV19 to TRBJ2-7; 8 nucleotides agree with TRBD1. With V trimmed by 6 bases and J by 6 bases, 10 bases remained unmatched. Germline values: CDR1 LNHDA, CDR2 SQIVND (reference sequence). The CDR3 runs to 14 residues. In nucleotides, the CDR3 is TGTGCCAGTAGGGAGCAGGGGGCAGCGGGCGAGCAGTACTTC. The encoded protein is CASREQGAAGEQYF.

The genes are TRBV5-5 and TRBJ2-5, with 10 bases aligning to TRBD2. The CDR3 is made up of 17 amino acids. CDR1 is SGHKS and CDR2 is YYEKEE in the germline V gene (reference sequence). J gave up 2 bases and V 6 bases, and 13 bases lay outside the gene matches. The DNA of the CDR3 is TGTGCCAGCACAGAGCACATCTTTAGCGGGGGGCAAGAGACCCAGTACTTC. Its translation is CASTEHIFSGGQETQYF.

This clone was found a few times. The genes are TRBV3-1 (or the pseudogene TRBV3-2) and TRBJ2-5; D may be TRBD2 (7 bases). The germline V gene has CDR1 LGHDT and CDR2 YNNKEL (reference sequence). This CDR3 spans 17 amino acids. The germline V and J ends were trimmed by 0 bases and 5 bases, with 19 bases remaining between them. CDR3 DNA sequence: TGTGCCAGCAGCCAAGATAGGGGGGGTGGAGTATGGGAGACCCAGTACTTC. The encoded protein is CASSQDRGGGVWETQYF.

This clone occurred once. The V and J genes are TRBV9 and TRBJ2-1; TRBD2 might be the D (5 bases). CDR3 length: 14 residues. V was pared by 0 bases and J by 1 base, with 5 bases between. Looked up from germline, CDR1 is SGDLS and CDR2 is YYNGEE. The CDR3 is CASSVAGSYNEQFF. The DNA of the CDR3 is TGTGCCAGCAGCGTAGCGGGGTCCTACAATGAGCAGTTCTTC.

This clone occurred once. The chain joins TRBV6-1 to TRBJ1-1; maybe TRBD1 (6 bases). This CDR3 region has 14 residues. Germline V gene sequence: CDR1 MNHNS, CDR2 SASEGT. V was clipped by 3 bases and J by 9 bases, with 17 bases between them. This chain's CDR3 is CASSDIQGPRKAFF. CDR3 in DNA: TGTGCCAGCAGTGACATACAGGGCCCCCGTAAAGCTTTCTTT.